This paragraph covers one T cell receptor (beta chain) sequence. No antigen is known for it. The entry originates in a study of Ad26.COV2.S vaccination and SARS-CoV-2 variants. Study-level background: Ad26.COV2.S, an intramuscular injection, was given once or twice 56 days apart. Study-level findings and limits: Total responses of T cells may have been underestimated by the analyses of TCR breadth and depth.

The CDR3 is 16 amino acids. The J segment lost 1 base and the V segment lost 1 base, leaving 4 bases of the junction unmatched. Germline V lookup: CDR1 SGHAT, CDR2 FQDESV (reference sequence). TCRdb's table, derived via immunoSEQ multiplex PCR, lists solely in-frame clones and lacks some. The table shows roughly 320,000 clones, with around four fifths occurring only once. Indicated treatment: 19 received Ad26.COV2.S at low or high dose, single or two shots; several received placebo; per-sample allocation not given. Repertoires come from day 63 after the first vaccine or placebo injection. The sequencing here drew on peripheral blood, taken in a trial of Ad26.COV2.S vaccine versus placebo. The TCR originated in a person between 18 and 65 years old who received the Ad26.COV2.S COVID-19 vaccine or a placebo. The V and J genes are TRBV11-1 and TRBJ2-4; 7 bases agree with TRBD2. The CDR3 loop is CASSLGGGSAKNIQYF. The DNA for the CDR3 is TGTGCCAGCAGCTTAGGGGGGGGATCGGCCAAAAACATTCAGTACTTC.